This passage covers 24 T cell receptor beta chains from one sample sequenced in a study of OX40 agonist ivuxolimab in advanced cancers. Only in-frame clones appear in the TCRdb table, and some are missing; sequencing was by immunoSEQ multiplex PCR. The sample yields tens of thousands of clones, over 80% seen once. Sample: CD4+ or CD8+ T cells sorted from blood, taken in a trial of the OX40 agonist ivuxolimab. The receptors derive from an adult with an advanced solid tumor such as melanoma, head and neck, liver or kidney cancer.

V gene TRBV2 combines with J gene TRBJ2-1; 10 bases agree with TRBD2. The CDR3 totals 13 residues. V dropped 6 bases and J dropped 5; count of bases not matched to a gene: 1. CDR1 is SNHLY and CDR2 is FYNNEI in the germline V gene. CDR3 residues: CASRLAGNNEQFF. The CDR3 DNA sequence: TGTGCCAGCAGACTAGCGGGGAACAATGAGCAGTTCTTC.

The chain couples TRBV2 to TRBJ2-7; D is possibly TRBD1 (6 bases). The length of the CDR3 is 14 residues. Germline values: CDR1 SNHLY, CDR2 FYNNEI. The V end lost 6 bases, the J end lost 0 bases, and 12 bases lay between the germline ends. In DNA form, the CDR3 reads TGTGCCAGCAGGGGGACACGGAGCTCCTACGAGCAGTACTTC. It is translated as CASRGTRSSYEQYF.

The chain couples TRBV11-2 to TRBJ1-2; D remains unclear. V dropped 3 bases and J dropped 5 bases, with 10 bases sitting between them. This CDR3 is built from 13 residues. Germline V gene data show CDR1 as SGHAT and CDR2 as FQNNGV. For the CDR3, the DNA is TGTGCCAGCAGCTTTTTGCAGAATTATGGCTACACCTTC. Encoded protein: CASSFLQNYGYTF. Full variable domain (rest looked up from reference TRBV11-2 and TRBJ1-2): EAGVAQSPRYKIIEKRQSVAFWCNPISGHATLYWYQQILGQGPKLLIQFQNNGVVDDSQLPKDRFSAERLKGVDSTLKIQPAKLEDSAVYLCASSFLQNYGYTFGSGTRLTVV.

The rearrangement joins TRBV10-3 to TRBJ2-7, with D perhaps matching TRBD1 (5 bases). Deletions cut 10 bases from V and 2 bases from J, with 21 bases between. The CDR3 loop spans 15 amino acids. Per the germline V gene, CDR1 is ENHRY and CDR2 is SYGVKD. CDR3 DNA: TGTGCCACCACCTATGGGCAGGGATCTCCCTACGAGCAGTACTTC. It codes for CATTYGQGSPYEQYF.

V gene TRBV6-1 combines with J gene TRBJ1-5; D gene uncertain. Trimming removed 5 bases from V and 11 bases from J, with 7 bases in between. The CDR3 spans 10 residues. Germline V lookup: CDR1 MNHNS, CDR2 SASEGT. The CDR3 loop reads CASSYFTQHF. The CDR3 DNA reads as TGTGCCAGCAGTTACTTCACCCAGCATTTT.

The CDR3 protein is CASTPRYDREYEQYF. In nucleotides, the CDR3 is TGTGCCAGCACCCCACGATACGACAGGGAATACGAGCAGTACTTC. This chain joins TRBV6-1 and TRBJ2-7; 7 nucleotides agree with TRBD1. Trimming took 7 bases from V and 4 from J; bases not matched to a gene: 13. CDR3 length: 15 amino acids. Per the germline V gene, CDR1 is MNHNS and CDR2 is SASEGT.

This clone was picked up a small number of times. CDR3 in DNA: TGTGCCAGCAGCTTGGGACAGCCCCCCTACGAGCAGTACTTC. Encoded protein: CASSLGQPPYEQYF. V gene TRBV7-3 combines with J gene TRBJ2-7; TRBD1 aligns across 7 bases. The germline V gene encodes CDR1 SGHTA and CDR2 FQGTGA. V was pared by 3 bases and J by 2 bases, with 4 bases of the junction left unmatched. The CDR3 consists of 14 residues.

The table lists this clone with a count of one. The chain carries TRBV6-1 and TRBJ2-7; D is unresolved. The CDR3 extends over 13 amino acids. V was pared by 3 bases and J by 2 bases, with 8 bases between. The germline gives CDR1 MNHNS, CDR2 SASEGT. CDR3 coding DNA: TGTGCCAGCAGTGAGGGGTCAACCTACGAGCAGTACTTC. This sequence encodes CASSEGSTYEQYF.

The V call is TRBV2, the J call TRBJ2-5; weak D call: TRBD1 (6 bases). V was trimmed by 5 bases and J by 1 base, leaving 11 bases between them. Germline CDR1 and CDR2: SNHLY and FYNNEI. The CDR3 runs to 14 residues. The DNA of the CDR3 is TGTGCCAGCAGTTTCGGGACACGCCAAGAGACCCAGTACTTC. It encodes CASSFGTRQETQYF.

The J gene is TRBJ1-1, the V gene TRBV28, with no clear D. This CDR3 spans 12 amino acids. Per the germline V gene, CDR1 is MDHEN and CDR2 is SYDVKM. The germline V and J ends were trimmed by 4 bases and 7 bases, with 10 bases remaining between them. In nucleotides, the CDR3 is TGTGCCAGCAGTTATATAAGGTATGAAGCTTTCTTT. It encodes CASSYIRYEAFF.

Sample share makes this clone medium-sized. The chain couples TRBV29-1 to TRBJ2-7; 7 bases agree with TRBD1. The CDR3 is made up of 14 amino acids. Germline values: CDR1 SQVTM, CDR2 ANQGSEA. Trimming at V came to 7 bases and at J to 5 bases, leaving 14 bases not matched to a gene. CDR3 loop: CSAATGTVSDEQYF. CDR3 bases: TGCAGCGCGGCTACCGGGACAGTGTCGGACGAGCAGTACTTC.

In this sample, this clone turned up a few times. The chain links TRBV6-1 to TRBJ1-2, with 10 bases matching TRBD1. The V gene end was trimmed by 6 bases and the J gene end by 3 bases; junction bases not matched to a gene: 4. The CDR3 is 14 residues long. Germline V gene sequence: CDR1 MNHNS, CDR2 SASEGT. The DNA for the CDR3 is TGTGCCAGCAGGGGGACAGGGGCTCACTATGGCTACACCTTC. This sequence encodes CASRGTGAHYGYTF.

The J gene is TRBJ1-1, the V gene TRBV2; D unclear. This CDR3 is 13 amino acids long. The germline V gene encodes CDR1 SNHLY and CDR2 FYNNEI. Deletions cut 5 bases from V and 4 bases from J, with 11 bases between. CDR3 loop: CASSQMPTTEAFF. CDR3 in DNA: TGTGCCAGCAGTCAGATGCCTACCACTGAAGCTTTCTTT.

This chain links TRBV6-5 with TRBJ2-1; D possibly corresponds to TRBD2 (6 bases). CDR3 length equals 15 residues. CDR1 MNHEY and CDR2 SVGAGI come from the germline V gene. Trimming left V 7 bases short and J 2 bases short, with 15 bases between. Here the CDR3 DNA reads TGTGCCAGCACTCTGTCAGCGGGCACCTACAATGAGCAGTTCTTC. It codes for CASTLSAGTYNEQFF.

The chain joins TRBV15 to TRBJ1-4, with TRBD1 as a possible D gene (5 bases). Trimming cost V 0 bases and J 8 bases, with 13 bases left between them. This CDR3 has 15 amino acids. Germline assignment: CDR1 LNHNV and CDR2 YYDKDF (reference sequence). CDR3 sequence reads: CATSRDRVTGEKLFF. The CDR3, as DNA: TGTGCCACCAGCAGAGATAGAGTAACAGGAGAAAAACTGTTTTTT.

The CDR3 sequence: CASSPRLATSTDTQYF. CDR3 DNA sequence: TGTGCCAGCTCACCACGACTAGCGACTAGCACAGATACGCAGTATTTT. The chain combines TRBV18 with TRBJ2-3, with 8 bases matching TRBD2. The CDR3 consists of 16 residues. Germline V gene data show CDR1 as KGHSH and CDR2 as LQKENI. V trimming: 1 base; J trimming: 0 bases; junction bases outside the gene matches: 3. Full variable domain (remainder filled in from reference TRBV18 and TRBJ2-3): NAGVMQNPRHLVRRRGQEARLRCSPMKGHSHVYWYRQLPEEGLKFMVYLQKENIIDESGMPKERFSAEFPKEGPSILRIQQVVRGDSAAYFCASSPRLATSTDTQYFGPGTRLTVL.

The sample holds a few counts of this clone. The chain's CDR3 is CASSLGGNEQYF. CDR3 in DNA: TGTGCCAGCAGTTTAGGGGGGAATGAGCAGTACTTC. The genes are TRBV27 and TRBJ2-7; D is perhaps TRBD2 (6 bases). The CDR3 sequence is 12 residues long. V shed 2 bases and J shed 7 bases, with 9 bases lying between them. The germline V gene encodes CDR1 MNHEY and CDR2 SMNVEV (reference sequence).

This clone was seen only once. DNA for the CDR3: TGTGCCTGGACTAGCGGAACCTTAGATACGCAGTATTTT. The encoded protein is CAWTSGTLDTQYF. The rearrangement links TRBV30 to TRBJ2-3, with 7 bases that match TRBD2. The CDR3 is 13 amino acids. Per the germline V gene, CDR1 is GTSNPN and CDR2 is SVGIG (reference sequence). J gave up 5 bases and V 4 bases, and 6 bases lay outside the gene matches.

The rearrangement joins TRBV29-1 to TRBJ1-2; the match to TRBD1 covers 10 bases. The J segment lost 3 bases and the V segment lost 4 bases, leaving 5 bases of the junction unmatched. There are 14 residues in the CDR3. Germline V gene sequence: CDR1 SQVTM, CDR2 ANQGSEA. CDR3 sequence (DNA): TGCAGCGTTGCCGGGACAGGGGTTGACTATGGCTACACCTTC. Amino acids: CSVAGTGVDYGYTF.

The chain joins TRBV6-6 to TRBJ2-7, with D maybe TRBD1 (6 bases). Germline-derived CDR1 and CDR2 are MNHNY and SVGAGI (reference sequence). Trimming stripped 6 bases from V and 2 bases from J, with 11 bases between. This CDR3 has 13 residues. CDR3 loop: CASSYRVAYEQYF. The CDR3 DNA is TGTGCCAGCAGCTACAGGGTGGCCTACGAGCAGTACTTC.

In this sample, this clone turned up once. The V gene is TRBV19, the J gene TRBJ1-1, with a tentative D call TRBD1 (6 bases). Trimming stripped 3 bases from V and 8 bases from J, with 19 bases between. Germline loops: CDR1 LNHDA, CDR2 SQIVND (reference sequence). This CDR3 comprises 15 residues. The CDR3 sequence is CASSIRSGRTEEAFF. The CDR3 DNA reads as TGTGCCAGTAGTATTAGGTCCGGGAGGACAGAAGAAGCTTTCTTT.

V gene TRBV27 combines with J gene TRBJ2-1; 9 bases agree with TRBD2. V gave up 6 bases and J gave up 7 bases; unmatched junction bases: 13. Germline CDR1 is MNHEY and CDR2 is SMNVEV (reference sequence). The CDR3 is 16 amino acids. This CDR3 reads CASRSISGSTANEQFF. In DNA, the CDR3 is TGTGCCAGCAGATCCATTAGCGGGAGTACGGCAAATGAGCAGTTCTTC.

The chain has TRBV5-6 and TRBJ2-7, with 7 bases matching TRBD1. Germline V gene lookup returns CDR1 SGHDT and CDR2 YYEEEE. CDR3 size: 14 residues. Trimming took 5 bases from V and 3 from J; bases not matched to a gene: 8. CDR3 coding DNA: TGTGCCAGCAGTCCAGGGGGTCTTCTCTACGAGCAGTACTTC. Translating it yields CASSPGGLLYEQYF.

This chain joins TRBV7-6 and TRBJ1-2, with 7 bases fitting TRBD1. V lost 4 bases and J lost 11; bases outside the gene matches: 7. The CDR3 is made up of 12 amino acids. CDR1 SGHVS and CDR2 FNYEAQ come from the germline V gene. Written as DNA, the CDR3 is TGTGCCAGCAGCTCCGACCGGGACAGATACACCTTC. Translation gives CASSSDRDRYTF.